This T cell receptor (beta chain) was observed in a study of radiotherapy plus CTLA-4 blockade in lung cancer listed by TCRdb under 2018. For context, the study as a whole: Among the enrolled patients, roughly 19% had an objective response, and less than 40% reached disease control. The research as a whole found: After treatment with radiotherapy and ipilimumab, TCR clones that originated in tumors expanded in peripheral blood. Increased serum interferon-beta after radiation, together with early dynamic changes in blood T cell clones, were reported to be the strongest predictors of response.

The cysteine opens and the valine closes a CDR3 of 12 amino acids. Only CDR3 DNA is held: 36 bases, read in frame from base 1. Trimming costs V 0 bases and J 6 bases, and their ends lie 6 bases apart. According to the germline V gene, CDR1 reads SGHTA and CDR2 reads FQGNSA. Focal radiation therapy combined with CTLA-4 blockade (ipilimumab) was tested in patients with chemo-refractory metastatic non-small-cell lung cancer. Note on this clone: The clone's antigen remains unknown. No much larger clone exists at a distance of one base, and base qualities are not known.

Libraries were constructed by the immunoSEQ multiplex PCR assay. The table was pulled from immuneACCESS by TCRdb, which kept in-frame rearrangements only. Such tables lose some clones; where checked, under half of the loss comes from unresolved V genes, and the rest has no known cause. This sample has about 85,000 clones in its table, and 86% of those were observed once. The ten largest clones take up more than 2% of the sample. The V and J genes are TRBV7-2 and TRBJ2-7; TRBD2 is perhaps the D gene, given 6 matching bases. Sequenced material: peripheral blood, taken from a patient treated with radiotherapy plus ipilimumab. This sequence originates from a human donor with non-small cell lung cancer who had a partial response to radiotherapy plus ipilimumab. CDR3 region: CASSLARGEQYV. The DNA is TGTGCCAGCAGCTTAGCGCGGGGCGAGCAGTACGTC.